The 14 T cell receptor beta chains presented below share a single source sample, sequenced in a study of tumor and adjacent non-tumor tissue in lung cancer (dated by TCRdb to between 2018 and 2020). Bulk unsorted tissue served as the source for RNA extraction, and RNA quality was assessed using a NanoDrop ND-1000 and an Agilent 2100. For the normal lung samples, distant non-tumor tissue was collected more than 3 cm away from the tumor edge. The library was obtained by multiplex PCR. Sequencing took place on an Illumina HiSeq 2500. TCRbeta libraries were constructed through three rounds of nested PCR with primers (Table S4) according to protocols modified from ARM-PCR. TCRdb ran its own pipeline on the public reads, namely fastp trimming at Q25 and MiXCR clone calling, and kept in-frame beta chains. Entries that share a CDR3 protein sequence are merged under the most common genes and DNA. Present in this sample are some 97,000 distinct CDR3 sequences, about 60% of which were seen just once. Around 19% of the sample belongs to the ten largest clones.

The specimen was distant non-tumor lung tissue. The receptors shown here come from a man younger than 45 with non-small cell lung cancer.

For this clonotype: Germline is not matched at one junction end, which may reflect a read error. The chain couples TRBV11-3 to TRBJ1-2; D is unresolved. Germline CDR1 is SGHNT and CDR2 is YENEEA. The CDR3 spans 12 residues. CDR3: CASNSGLSGYIF. CDR3 nucleotide sequence: TGTGCCAGCAACTCGGGTCTATCGGGCTACATCTTC.

The table lists this clonotype with a count of one. Germline and junction disagree at one end, which may indicate a read error. This chain joins TRBV24-1 and TRBJ2-5; TRBD2 matches at 12 bases. Germline V CDR1 and CDR2: KGHDR, SFDVKD. This CDR3 region has 16 residues. CDR3 in amino acids: CATIEKGLAGSETLYF. The CDR3 DNA reads TGTGCCACCATTGAGAAAGGACTAGCGGGGTCCGAGACCCTGTACTTC.

Details on this clonotype: With a much larger clone just one base away, this may be a read error. The genes are TRBV12-3 or TRBV12-4 and TRBJ2-2; no clear D gene. CDR3 size: 13 residues. The CDR3 bases are TGTGCCAGCATTTTAGCGAACACCGGGGAGCTGTTTTTT. Encoded protein: CASILANTGELFF.

This clonotype was observed a few times. This may come from a read error, since a much larger clone is one base off. The chain joins TRBV20-1 to TRBJ2-3, with D unresolved. The CDR3 extends over 14 amino acids. CDR1 DFQATT and CDR2 SNEGSKA come from the germline V gene (reference sequence). Trimming took 8 bases from V and 10 from J, leaving 25 bases between them. The CDR3 sequence is CSTPEGRNPTAQYF. CDR3 coding DNA: TGCAGTACCCCGGAAGGCAGAAACCCGACCGCGCAGTATTTT.

As regards this clonotype: At one end, the junction sequence differs from germline, possibly due to a read error. The V call is TRBV11-2, the J call TRBJ2-5; the D call may be TRBD1 or TRBD2 (5 bases each). This CDR3 region has 12 residues. Germline-derived CDR1 and CDR2 are SGHAT and FQNNGV. CDR3 DNA: TGCGCCAGCAGTAGGGACCATGAGACCCAGTACTTC. Protein sequence: CASSRDHETQYF. Together with reference TRBV11-2 and TRBJ2-5, the CDR3 gives the full variable domain: EAGVAQSPRYKIIEKRQSVAFWCNPISGHATLYWYQQILGQGPKLLIQFQNNGVVDDSQLPKDRFSAERLKGVDSTLKIQPAKLEDSAVYLCASSRDHETQYFGPGTRLLVL.

This clonotype is a singleton in its sample. Since no conserved phenylalanine or tryptophan closes the CDR3, a read error is the likely cause. The chain joins TRBV29-1 to TRBJ1-1; the D is unclear. This CDR3 contains 12 residues. From germline, CDR1 is SQVTM and CDR2 ANQGSEA. The V end lost 6 bases, the J end lost 2 bases, and 10 bases lay between the germline ends. The CDR3 DNA reads as TGCAGCGTCCTGGCGGGTAACACTGAAGCTTTCCTT. Translating it yields CSVLAGNTEAFL.

About this clonotype: Germline is not matched at one junction end, which may reflect a read error. The chain has TRBV24-1 and TRBJ2-2; the match to TRBD2 covers 8 bases. Germline assignment: CDR1 KGHDR and CDR2 SFDVKD. This CDR3 comprises 18 residues. The CDR3 sequence: CVTNRRTGTRDFPGELFF. The CDR3 DNA follows: TGTGTCACCAATCGTCGAACCGGGACTAGAGATTTCCCCGGGGAGCTGTTTTTT.

This clonotype has only one observation. An end of the junction differs from the germline gene, which may be a read error. The chain employs TRBV6-1 and TRBJ2-3; 8 bases agree with TRBD2. The CDR3 is made up of 15 amino acids. Looked up from germline, CDR1 is MNHNS and CDR2 is SASEGT. CDR3 loop: CASSEASGVADTQCF. The CDR3 nucleotides read TGTGCCAGCAGTGAAGCTAGCGGGGTGGCAGATACGCAGTGTTTT.

This clonotype appeared many times. J is TRBJ2-3 and V is TRBV20-1; D gene unclear. V was shortened by 6 bases and J by 0 bases, with 22 bases between the two germline ends. Germline CDR1 and CDR2: DFQATT and SNEGSKA (reference sequence). The CDR3 is 17 amino acids. CDR3 in amino acids: CSALTPQWVGSTDTQYF. The CDR3 DNA reads as TGCAGTGCCCTGACTCCCCAATGGGTGGGGAGCACAGATACGCAGTATTTT.

Comments on this clonotype: A much larger clone differs by one base, so this may be a read error. The CDR3 does not end in the conserved phenylalanine or tryptophan, so this is likely a read error. Written as DNA, the CDR3 is TGTGCCAGCAGTTTGCAACTAGCGGGGGCCGGAGAGACCCAGTACTCC. Translation: CASSLQLAGAGETQYS. The chain couples TRBV28 to TRBJ2-5, with 11 bases matching TRBD2. Germline values: CDR1 MDHEN, CDR2 SYDVKM. This CDR3 has 16 residues. V dropped 3 bases and J dropped 4; count of bases not matched to a gene: 7.

Remarks on this clonotype: An end of the junction does not agree with germline; a read error may underlie this. The J gene is TRBJ2-2, the V gene TRBV29-1, with 10 bases aligning to TRBD2. This CDR3 has 16 residues. CDR1 SQVTM and CDR2 ANQGSEA come from the germline V gene. CDR3 DNA sequence: TGCAGCCTTGGAGGGAGGGGACTAGCGAATACCGGGGACCTGTTTTTT. Its protein product is CSLGGRGLANTGDLFF.

This clonotype was detected many times. This may arise from a read error, as a much more abundant clone is one base away. The V and J genes are TRBV11-3 and TRBJ2-1; 9 bases agree with TRBD2. Germline V gene sequence: CDR1 SGHNT, CDR2 YENEEA. The CDR3 is made up of 14 amino acids. The CDR3 nucleotides are TGTGCCAGCAGCTTATTAGCGGGAGACCATGAGCGGTTCTTC. Protein product: CASSLLAGDHERFF.

CDR3 DNA sequence: TGCAGTGCTCTACGACATGGGCAGGGCCACTACGAGCAGTACTTC. Encoded protein: CSALRHGQGHYEQYF. The chain uses TRBV20-1 and TRBJ2-7; tentatively, D is TRBD1 (5 bases). The CDR3 runs to 15 residues. Germline CDR1 is DFQATT and CDR2 is SNEGSKA (reference sequence). The V gene lost 5 bases and the J gene lost 3 bases, with 20 bases spanning the gap.

This clonotype has at least ten counts. This chain's CDR3 is CASSQGANYGYTF. The CDR3 DNA sequence: TGTGCCAGCAGTCAGGGGGCGAACTATGGCTACACCTTC. The rearrangement uses TRBV7-9 and TRBJ1-2; 8 bases fit TRBD1. CDR1 and CDR2 from the germline V gene are SEHNR and FQNEAQ (reference sequence). Trimming removed 6 bases from V and 2 bases from J; junction bases left unmatched: 2. The CDR3 covers 13 residues.